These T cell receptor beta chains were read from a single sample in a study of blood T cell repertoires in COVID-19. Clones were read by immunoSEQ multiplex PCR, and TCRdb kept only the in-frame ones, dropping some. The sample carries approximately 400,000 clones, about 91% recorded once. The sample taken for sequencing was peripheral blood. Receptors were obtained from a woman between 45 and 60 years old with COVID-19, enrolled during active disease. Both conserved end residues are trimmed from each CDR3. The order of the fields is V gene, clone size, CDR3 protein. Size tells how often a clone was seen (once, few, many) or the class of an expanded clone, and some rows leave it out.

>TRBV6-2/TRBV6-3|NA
ASSYGVGGREQY
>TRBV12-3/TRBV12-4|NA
ASSQQGAYGYT
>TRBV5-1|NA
ASSHGTVADTQY
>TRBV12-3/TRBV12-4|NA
ASIRGGHTEAF
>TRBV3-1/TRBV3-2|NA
ASSQSGNSEAF
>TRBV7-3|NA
ASSSSGTGELF
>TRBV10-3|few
AISDGSLGETQY
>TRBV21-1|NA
ASSKAGQGNIQY
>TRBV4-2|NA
ASSPPGQDEAF
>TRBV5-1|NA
ASSLDGEQTAYGYT
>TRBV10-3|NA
AISESTGEDGYT
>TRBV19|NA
ASSMEGQQPQH
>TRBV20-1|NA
SAREGQGAF
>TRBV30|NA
AWSVGAHTEAF
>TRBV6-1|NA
ASSELGLADTQY
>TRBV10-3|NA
AISVGSYEQY
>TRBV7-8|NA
ASSFAGFGNQPQH
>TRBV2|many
ASMVEQDSYEQY
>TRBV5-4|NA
ASSLDTSYEQY
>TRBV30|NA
AWGRGLTEAF
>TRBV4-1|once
ASSQDQASGNTIY
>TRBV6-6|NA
ASTQQGAGQPQH
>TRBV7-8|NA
ASSPQGEGTEAF
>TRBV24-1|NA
ATSDPSGGARETQY
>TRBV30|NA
AWSGGTVQPNYGYT
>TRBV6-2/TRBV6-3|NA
ASSSRSVGTEAF
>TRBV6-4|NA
ASSPDWGGNTEAF
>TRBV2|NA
ASRDRSFSYNEQF
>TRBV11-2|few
ASSWGQLYEQY
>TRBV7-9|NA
ASSSPTLHNYGYT
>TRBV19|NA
ASSINGWDSYEQY
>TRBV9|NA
ASTPGISGANVLT
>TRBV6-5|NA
ASSPTGLNTEAF
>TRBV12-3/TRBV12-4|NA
ASSLQGYSEQF
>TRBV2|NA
ARGEGKNTIY
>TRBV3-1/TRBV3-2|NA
ASSSSWTVDNEQF
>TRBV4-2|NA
ASSQGLAYTDTQY
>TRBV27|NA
ASGLTVSVSGYT
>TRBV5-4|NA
ASSLGGDSGRLWGYT
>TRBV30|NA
AWSSGDGTDTQY
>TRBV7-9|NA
ASSWRVNTQY
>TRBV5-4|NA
ASFSTLGLRNTGELF
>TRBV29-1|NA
SVRVSVRQPRPGEQY
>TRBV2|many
ASSFGTVYEQY
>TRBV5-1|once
ASSLDGTRGNQPQH
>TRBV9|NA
ASSIQGHYGYT
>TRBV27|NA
ASKTGGGEAF
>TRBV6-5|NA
ASIEYNEQF
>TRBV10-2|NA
ASSEPHLGSDGNEQF
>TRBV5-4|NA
ASSWGGQGKDTQY
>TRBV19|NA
ASSPGTGIPEQY
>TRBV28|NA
ASSPHLAMGPNEQF
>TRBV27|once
ASSGQSGAYNEQF
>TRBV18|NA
ASSPLVDSTDTQY
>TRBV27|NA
ASSRRSNTGELF
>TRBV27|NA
ASSLRASGYYEQY
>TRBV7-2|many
ASSSTRTTGGYGYT
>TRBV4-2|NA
ASSLRPTLLAQFGNEQF
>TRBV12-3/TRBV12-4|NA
ASSATGLTEAF